This entry lists 3 T cell receptor beta chains sequenced from one sample in a study of blood T cell repertoires in COVID-19. Sequencing was performed with immunoSEQ multiplex PCR; in TCRdb, only in-frame clones are kept and a portion is missing. This sample has more than 200,000 clones, with roughly 84% found just once. Sequenced material: PBMCs or T cells enriched from blood (not recorded which). These receptors all stem from a man aged 25 to 40 in a cohort exposed to, infected with or recovered from COVID-19 (not recorded which).

V gene TRBV24-1 combines with J gene TRBJ1-1; 9 bases agree with TRBD1. Trimming took 6 bases from V and 6 from J; bases not matched to a gene: 7. CDR1 KGHDR and CDR2 SFDVKD come from the germline V gene. CDR3 length equals 14 residues. CDR3 amino acids: CATSHRGQGAEAFF. The CDR3 DNA is TGTGCCACCAGTCACCGGGGACAGGGCGCTGAAGCTTTCTTT.

The chain joins TRBV21-1 to TRBJ2-3; the D call TRBD2 from the table was never checked on the DNA. TRBV21-1 is a listed pseudogene. CDR3 length: 14 residues. In DNA, the CDR3 is TGTGCCAGTAGCGGGAGGGAGCGCACAGATACGCAGTATTTT. Translation: CASSGRERTDTQYF.

The rearrangement links TRBV14 to TRBJ2-3, with 7 bases identical to TRBD1. Trimming removed 3 bases from V and 7 bases from J; junction bases left unmatched: 16. Germline CDR1 is SGHDN and CDR2 is FVKESK. This CDR3 has 17 residues. The CDR3: CASSHVTGTAKINTQYF. DNA of the CDR3: TGTGCCAGCAGCCACGTTACCGGGACAGCCAAAATAAATACGCAGTATTTT.